Below, 14 T cell receptor beta chains from the same sample are listed, as sequenced in a study of graft-versus-host responses after intestinal transplantation. Sequenced by immunoSEQ multiplex PCR; TCRdb stores in-frame clones only, minus some. The profile shows about 45,000 clones, roughly 90% of them singletons. Sequencing was performed on PBMCs, taken 524 days after transplant. Receptors originate from a human patient who received an intestinal transplant, so some T cells may come from the graft donor.

V usage is TRBV19 and J usage is TRBJ2-7; D not certain. V lost 1 base and J lost 7, with 8 bases in between. Germline CDR1 is LNHDA and CDR2 is SQIVND (reference sequence). The CDR3 extends over 12 amino acids. The CDR3, as DNA: TGTGCCAGTAGTATAGGGTCTGGGGAGCAGTACTTC. Amino acid sequence: CASSIGSGEQYF.

The CDR3 here is CASSLNPSYEQYF. The DNA for the CDR3 is TGTGCCAGCAGTTTAAATCCGTCTTACGAGCAGTACTTC. The chain joins TRBV28 to TRBJ2-7; no clear D gene. The CDR3 extends over 13 amino acids. CDR1 is MDHEN and CDR2 is SYDVKM in the germline V gene. V was clipped by 2 bases and J by 4 bases, with 9 bases between them.

The genes are TRBV5-8 and TRBJ2-7, with D unclear. The V end lost 1 base, the J end lost 3 bases, and 8 bases lay between the germline ends. Per germline, CDR1 SGHTS and CDR2 YDEGEE. The CDR3 spans 13 residues. The chain's CDR3 is CASSLHPRYEQYF. Written as DNA, the CDR3 is TGTGCCAGCAGCTTGCACCCGCGCTACGAGCAGTACTTC.

The chain recombines TRBV6-5 with TRBJ1-2, with 10 bases identical to TRBD1. The trim removed 0 bases at V and 5 bases at J, leaving 0 bases unmatched. The CDR3 contains 14 residues. In germline, CDR1 is MNHEY, CDR2 SVGAGI. CDR3 sequence reads: CASSYSGQGYGYTF. CDR3 DNA sequence: TGTGCCAGCAGTTACTCGGGACAGGGGTATGGCTACACCTTC.

J is TRBJ2-2 and V is TRBV29-1; no reliable D call. This CDR3 region has 14 residues. Trimming took 3 bases from V and 1 from J, leaving 9 bases between them. The germline CDR1 and CDR2 sequences are SQVTM and ANQGSEA. CDR3 sequence: CSVEESGNTGELFF. The CDR3 region has the DNA TGCAGCGTTGAGGAGTCAGGGAACACCGGGGAGCTGTTTTTT.

This chain links TRBV30 with TRBJ1-2; 12 nucleotides align to TRBD1. From germline, CDR1 is GTSNPN and CDR2 SVGIG (reference sequence). Unmatched junction bases numbered 5, after V lost 5 bases and J lost 4 bases. The CDR3 runs to 14 residues. The CDR3 bases are TGTGCCTGGTCCCGGGACAGGGGGCGCTATGGCTACACCTTC. The encoded protein is CAWSRDRGRYGYTF.

This chain uses TRBV5-6 with TRBJ1-2, with D unclear. CDR3 size: 12 residues. CDR1 SGHDT and CDR2 YYEEEE come from the germline V gene. Trimming stripped 1 base from V and 8 bases from J, with 9 bases between. The CDR3 DNA is TGTGCCAGCAGCTTGAAAGTGGCGGGCTACACCTTC. Amino acid sequence: CASSLKVAGYTF.

V gene TRBV28 combines with J gene TRBJ1-2; TRBD1 aligns across 8 bases. CDR3 length equals 16 residues. Trimming removed 5 bases from V and 1 base from J; junction bases left unmatched: 9. Looked up from germline, CDR1 is MDHEN and CDR2 is SYDVKM. DNA for the CDR3: TGTGCCAGCAGTCCCGGACAGGGCCTTCTTAACTATGGCTACACCTTC. It yields the protein CASSPGQGLLNYGYTF.

V gene TRBV28 combines with J gene TRBJ2-1; the D gene is possibly TRBD2 (6 bases). The CDR3 is 14 amino acids. V was cut by 3 bases and J by 5 bases, with 11 bases left in between. CDR1 is MDHEN and CDR2 is SYDVKM in the germline V gene. CDR3 nucleotide sequence: TGTGCCAGCAGTTTGGCGGCGGGGCACAATGAGCAGTTCTTC. Translated, it gives CASSLAAGHNEQFF.

J is TRBJ2-1 and V is TRBV11-2, with D perhaps assigned TRBD1 or TRBD2 (5 bases each). Germline loops: CDR1 SGHAT, CDR2 FQNNGV. There are 13 residues in the CDR3. Trimming took off 3 bases at V and 6 bases at J, with 9 bases between the two ends. CDR3: CASSFGALNEQFF. The CDR3, as DNA: TGTGCCAGCAGCTTCGGGGCTCTCAATGAGCAGTTCTTC.

The genes are TRBV7-3 and TRBJ1-4, with no clear D. Looked up from germline, CDR1 is SGHTA and CDR2 is FQGTGA. V was cut by 5 bases and J by 6 bases, with 7 bases left in between. This CDR3 comprises 12 residues. The CDR3 DNA is TGTGCCAGCAGCCTGGGTGATGAAAAACTGTTTTTT. Its translation is CASSLGDEKLFF. Supplemented by reference TRBV7-3 and TRBJ1-4, the full variable domain reads GAGVSQTPSNKVTEKGKYVELRCDPISGHTALYWYRQSLGQGPEFLIYFQGTGAADDSGLPNDRFFAVRPEGSVSTLKIQRTERGDSAVYLCASSLGDEKLFFGSGTQLSVL.

The chain employs TRBV11-3 and TRBJ2-5; D possibly corresponds to TRBD2 (5 bases). Germline V gene lookup returns CDR1 SGHNT and CDR2 YENEEA. The CDR3 consists of 13 residues. V lost 2 bases and J 2 bases, leaving 6 bases between the germline ends. The CDR3 protein is CASSLRGQETQYF. For the CDR3, the DNA is TGTGCCAGCAGCTTACGGGGTCAAGAGACCCAGTACTTC.

The chain couples TRBV6-5 to TRBJ1-4, with 11 bases fitting TRBD1. This CDR3 comprises 15 residues. V was clipped by 4 bases and J by 8 bases; unmatched bases: 6. The germline gives CDR1 MNHEY, CDR2 SVGAGI. In DNA, the CDR3 is TGTGCCAGCAGTTGGACAGGGGGCGGGCGGGAAAAACTGTTTTTT. Its translation is CASSWTGGGREKLFF.

This clone has just one count. In DNA, the CDR3 is TGCGCCAGCAGCTTGGGGGGCGGGAGTTACCACGAGCAGTACTTC. Translation: CASSLGGGSYHEQYF. The V call is TRBV5-1, the J call TRBJ2-7, with 7 nucleotides matching TRBD2. The trim removed 0 bases at V and 5 bases at J, leaving 8 bases unmatched. The length of the CDR3 is 15 residues. Germline V gives CDR1 SGHRS, CDR2 YFSETQ.